This T cell receptor (beta chain) was captured by sequencing in a study of shared clonotypes between healthy human individuals. Study results and limitations: Clonotypes shared by all four sorted-subset donors had higher generation probabilities than non-shared clonotypes.

Only one count was recorded for this clone. Antigen: not known. CDR3 length: 11 amino acids. Germline CDR1 DFQATT, CDR2 SNEGSKA (reference sequence). Between the trimmed V and J ends, which lost 0 bases and 15 bases, there was a span of 12 bases. Replicate PCRs run on sorted subsets employed 200 ng DNA, 25,000 to 35,000 T cell genomes. Per the authors' pipeline: With immunoSEQ giving junction-only sequences and no quality scores, filtering differed. Only in-frame clones appear in the TCRdb table, and some are missing; sequencing was by immunoSEQ multiplex PCR. Clone size and V and J calls were adopted from that table, with D and trimming inferred from the DNA. The top ten clones hold 1.5% to 2% of a sample with hundreds of thousands of clones, more than 70% of them seen once.

V and J are TRBV20-1 and TRBJ2-4; D remains unclear. The sequenced sample was memory CD4+ T cells sorted from blood. The subset is: CD45RA-negative fraction. This clonotype was obtained from a woman aged 25 to 39 in good health. CDR3 coding DNA: TGCAGTGCTAGAGATGCCGGGCTTTGGTACTTC. Protein sequence: CSARDAGLWYF.